Each of the 19 T cell receptor beta chains below was sequenced from the same sample in a study of blood T cell repertoires in COVID-19. The repertoire was sequenced with immunoSEQ multiplex PCR; TCRdb's copy has only in-frame clones and lacks some. The profile shows about 100,000 clones, roughly nine tenths of them singletons. Material for sequencing was peripheral blood. The origin of the receptors is a man aged 50 to 59 with active COVID-19.

V gene TRBV11-2 combines with J gene TRBJ1-2; 8 bases are a match to TRBD1. The CDR3 is made up of 14 amino acids. Unmatched junction bases numbered 7, after V lost 2 bases and J lost 8 bases. Per the germline V gene, CDR1 is SGHAT and CDR2 is FQNNGV. This CDR3 is CASSLYPRTGGYTF. The DNA of the CDR3 is TGTGCCAGCAGCTTATATCCCCGGACAGGGGGCTACACCTTC.

The rearrangement uses TRBV19 and TRBJ2-2, with D possibly being TRBD2 (5 bases). CDR1 is LNHDA, CDR2 SQIVND, per germline (reference sequence). V was pared by 6 bases and J by 1 base, with 21 bases between. The CDR3 has 18 amino acids. The CDR3 region is CASSISPRGLLNTGELFF. CDR3 nucleotide sequence: TGTGCCAGTAGCATCTCCCCCCGGGGTTTATTGAACACCGGGGAGCTGTTTTTT. The full variable domain, its missing parts supplied by reference TRBV19 and TRBJ2-2, is DGGITQSPKYLFRKEGQNVTLSCEQNLNHDAMYWYRQDPGQGLRLIYYSQIVNDFQKGDIAEGYSVSREKKESFPLTVTSAQKNPTAFYLCASSISPRGLLNTGELFFGEGSRLTVL.

J is TRBJ1-3 and V is TRBV6-5, with D unclear. Germline V gene data show CDR1 as MNHEY and CDR2 as SVGAGI. The V and J ends lost 0 bases and 4 bases respectively, with 10 bases between them. The CDR3 is 15 residues long. Here the CDR3 reads CASSYSSYRGNTIYF. CDR3 bases: TGTGCCAGCAGTTACTCGTCATATCGGGGAAACACCATATATTTT.

The genes are TRBV4-1 and TRBJ2-6; D unclear. CDR1 and CDR2 (germline): MGHRA, YSYEKL. This CDR3 comprises 15 residues. The V end was cut by 3 bases, the J end by 0 bases, with 6 bases between. CDR3 loop: CASSHTSSGANVLTF. The CDR3 bases are TGCGCCAGCAGCCATACGAGCTCTGGGGCCAACGTCCTGACTTTC.

This clone was counted once. The chain couples TRBV6-5 to TRBJ2-7; no firm D call. Germline values: CDR1 MNHEY, CDR2 SVGAGI. CDR3 size: 14 residues. Trimming stripped 8 bases from V and 0 bases from J, with 14 bases between. The CDR3 coding sequence is TGTGCCAGCGTCGAGGTAGGAAGCTCCTACGAGCAGTACTTC. Protein product: CASVEVGSSYEQYF.

The rearrangement links TRBV9 to TRBJ2-1; D is uncertain. The CDR3 sequence is 13 residues long. Germline CDR1 SGDLS, CDR2 YYNGEE. The V end was cut by 3 bases, the J end by 4 bases, with 8 bases between. CDR3 amino acids: CASSDGDYNEQFF. CDR3 DNA sequence: TGTGCCAGCAGCGACGGAGATTACAATGAGCAGTTCTTC.

This sequence joins TRBV6-5 and TRBJ2-1, with D maybe TRBD2 (7 bases). V was shortened by 10 bases and J by 3 bases, with 13 bases between the two germline ends. The CDR3 is 13 residues long. The germline V gene has CDR1 MNHEY and CDR2 SVGAGI. The CDR3 sequence: CATGRGLYNEQFF. CDR3 bases: TGTGCCACCGGGCGGGGGCTCTACAATGAGCAGTTCTTC.

The rearrangement uses TRBV5-6 and TRBJ1-4; D is undetermined. Germline V gene sequence: CDR1 SGHDT, CDR2 YYEEEE. V was shortened by 5 bases and J by 3 bases, with 11 bases between the two germline ends. CDR3 length equals 14 residues. The CDR3 coding sequence is TGTGCCAGCAGTCGACTGACCTCTAATGAAAAACTGTTTTTT. Protein: CASSRLTSNEKLFF. The variable domain in full, completed from reference TRBV5-6 and TRBJ1-4, reads DAGVTQSPTHLIKTRGQQVTLRCSPKSGHDTVSWYQQALGQGPQFIFQYYEEEERQRGNFPDRFSGHQFPNYSSELNVNALLLGDSALYLCASSRLTSNEKLFFGSGTQLSVL.

The V call is TRBV6-1, the J call TRBJ2-6, with TRBD1 matching 7 bases. Looked up from germline, CDR1 is MNHNS and CDR2 is SASEGT. The CDR3 spans 16 residues. With V trimmed by 4 bases and J by 0 bases, 3 bases remained unmatched. This CDR3 reads CASSGGQFSGANVLTF. The CDR3 DNA sequence: TGTGCCAGCAGTGGGGGACAGTTCTCTGGGGCCAACGTCCTGACTTTC.

CDR3 in amino acids: CASTGGTGELFF. CDR3 bases: TGTGCCAGCACCGGGGGGACCGGGGAGCTGTTTTTT. The chain recombines TRBV3-1 (or the pseudogene TRBV3-2) with TRBJ2-2, with TRBD2 matching over 7 bases. The CDR3 loop spans 12 amino acids. CDR1 is LGHDT and CDR2 is YNNKEL in the germline V gene (reference sequence). The V gene end was trimmed by 7 bases and the J gene end by 5 bases; junction bases not matched to a gene: 1.

The chain uses TRBV7-8 and TRBJ1-2; the D gene is possibly TRBD1 (5 bases). With 1 base removed from V and 4 bases from J, the gap between germline ends came to 10 bases. This CDR3 region has 14 residues. CDR1 is SGHVS, CDR2 FQNEAQ, per germline. DNA of the CDR3: TGTGCCAGCAGCTTAGGGACAAGGAGCTATGGCTACACCTTC. It yields the protein CASSLGTRSYGYTF.

The rearrangement uses TRBV4-1 and TRBJ1-2, with D perhaps TRBD1 (6 bases). Trimming took off 3 bases at V and 3 bases at J, with 14 bases between the two ends. The CDR3 has 15 amino acids. Per the germline V gene, CDR1 is MGHRA and CDR2 is YSYEKL. CDR3 region: CASSHLPGQDYGYTF. DNA of the CDR3: TGCGCCAGCAGCCACCTGCCGGGACAAGACTATGGCTACACCTTC.

This rearrangement joins TRBV2 to TRBJ2-1, with 8 bases lining up with TRBD2. The CDR3 runs to 14 residues. V trimming: 4 bases; J trimming: 6 bases; junction bases outside the gene matches: 5. Per germline, CDR1 SNHLY and CDR2 FYNNEI. The CDR3 DNA reads as TGTGCCAGCAGTGTGGTAGCGGGATTCAATGAGCAGTTCTTC. It specifies CASSVVAGFNEQFF. Complete variable domain (other parts from reference TRBV2 and TRBJ2-1): EPEVTQTPSHQVTQMGQEVILRCVPISNHLYFYWYRQILGQKVEFLVSFYNNEISEKSEIFDDQFSVERPDGSNFTLKIRSTKLEDSAMYFCASSVVAGFNEQFFGPGTRLTVL.

This clone was recorded once. V is TRBV5-1 and J is TRBJ2-5, with a weak D call TRBD1 (5 bases). V was cut by 6 bases and J by 1 base, with 16 bases left in between. The germline gives CDR1 SGHRS, CDR2 YFSETQ. This CDR3 is built from 15 residues. CDR3 sequence (DNA): TGCGCCAGCATCGACCTCGCAGGGTCCCAAGAGACCCAGTACTTC. Encoded protein: CASIDLAGSQETQYF.

This chain links TRBV9 with TRBJ2-1, with 15 bases that match TRBD2. This CDR3 contains 17 residues. Germline assignment: CDR1 SGDLS and CDR2 YYNGEE. Trimming removed 3 bases from V and 9 bases from J; junction bases left unmatched: 10. CDR3 in DNA: TGTGCCAGCAGCGCCACCCCCGGGACTAGCGGGAGGACTGAGCAGTTCTTC. Translated: CASSATPGTSGRTEQFF.

The chain is built from TRBV7-8 and TRBJ1-1, with D possibly matching TRBD1 (6 bases). Germline CDR1 and CDR2: SGHVS and FQNEAQ. There are 15 residues in the CDR3. V was shortened by 3 bases and J by 1 base, with 12 bases between the two germline ends. The CDR3: CASSLGGGRNTEAFF. For the CDR3, the DNA is TGTGCCAGCAGCTTGGGCGGGGGCCGGAACACTGAAGCTTTCTTT.

The rearrangement uses TRBV5-1 and TRBJ2-1; D is perhaps TRBD2 (6 bases). The CDR3 has 16 residues. Germline CDR1 and CDR2: SGHRS and YFSETQ. Trimming left V 3 bases short and J 3 bases short, with 16 bases between. CDR3 bases: TGCGCCAGCAGCTCGGGGGAGGACCCAAGCTACAATGAGCAGTTCTTC. As protein: CASSSGEDPSYNEQFF.

The J gene is TRBJ1-5, the V gene TRBV29-1; a possible D gene is TRBD1 (6 bases). The CDR3 is 12 residues long. CDR1 SQVTM and CDR2 ANQGSEA come from the germline V gene. V was trimmed by 7 bases and J by 6 bases, leaving 13 bases between them. The CDR3 DNA follows: TGCAGCGCACAACAGGGTCTTCAGCCCCAGCATTTT. Its translation is CSAQQGLQPQHF. The variable domain in full, completed from reference TRBV29-1 and TRBJ1-5, reads SAVISQKPSRDICQRGTSLTIQCQVDSQVTMMFWYRQQPGQSLTLIATANQGSEATYESGFVIDKFPISRPNLTFSTLTVSNMSPEDSSIYLCSAQQGLQPQHFGDGTRLSIL.

The chain is built from TRBV3-1 (or the pseudogene TRBV3-2) and TRBJ2-4; 7 bases fit TRBD1. V lost 0 bases, J lost 9 bases, and 2 bases stayed unmatched. Germline V gene lookup returns CDR1 LGHDT and CDR2 YNNKEL (reference sequence). The CDR3 totals 13 residues. The chain's CDR3 is CASSQDDRAIQYF. The CDR3 DNA reads TGTGCCAGCAGCCAAGACGACAGGGCCATTCAGTACTTC.